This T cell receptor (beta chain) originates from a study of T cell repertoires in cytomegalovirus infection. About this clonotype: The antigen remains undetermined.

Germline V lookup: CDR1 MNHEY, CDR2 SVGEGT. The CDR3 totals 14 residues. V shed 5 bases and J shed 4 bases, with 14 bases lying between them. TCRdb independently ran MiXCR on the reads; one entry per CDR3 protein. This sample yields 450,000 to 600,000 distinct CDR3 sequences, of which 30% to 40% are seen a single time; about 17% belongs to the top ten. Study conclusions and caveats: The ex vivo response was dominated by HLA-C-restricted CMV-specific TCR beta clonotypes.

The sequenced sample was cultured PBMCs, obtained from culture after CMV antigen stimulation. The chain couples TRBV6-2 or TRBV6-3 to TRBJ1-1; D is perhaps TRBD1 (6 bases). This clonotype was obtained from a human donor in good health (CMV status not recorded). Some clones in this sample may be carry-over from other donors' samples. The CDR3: CASSPGTYGTEAFF. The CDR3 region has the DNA TGTGCCAGCAGTCCCGGGACATATGGCACTGAAGCTTTCTTT.